Sequencing of this T cell receptor (beta chain) was carried out in a study of beta chain features in type 1 diabetes. Across the whole study: Patients and healthy donors were similar in age, gender and cell yields. Findings and limits, study-wide: Within patients, naive, central memory and Treg TCRB repertoires seemed more similar than within healthy donors. Significant though moderate, a shortening of TCRB CDR3s appeared in all four CD4+ subsets of Type 1 diabetes patients. Type 1 diabetes patients had VDJ junctions that carried fewer insertions and more deletions.

This CDR3 contains 13 residues. Per germline, CDR1 SGHRS and CDR2 YFSETQ. V lost 3 bases, J lost 5 bases, and 1 base stayed unmatched. On this clone: Its specificity is unknown.

The authors reverse transcribed all of the isolated RNA, so sequencing captured expressed TCRB transcripts. Assay: immunoSEQ multiplex PCR; the TCRdb copy retains only in-frame clones and omits some. The table has under 250,000 clones, roughly 14% seen once; the top ten hold 0.019%. CD45RO/CCR7/CD25/CD127/CD95/CD27 sorting isolated CD4+ naive, central memory, regulatory and stem cell-like memory cells. V gene TRBV5-1 combines with J gene TRBJ2-5; 10 nucleotides align to TRBD1. The origin of this receptor is a man aged 25-45 years with type 1 diabetes. Material for sequencing was naive CD4+ T cells from blood. The CDR3 is CASSWTGGETQYF. CDR3 sequence (DNA): TGCGCCAGCAGCTGGACAGGGGGTGAGACCCAGTACTTC. Complete variable domain (other parts from reference TRBV5-1 and TRBJ2-5): KAGVTQTPRYLIKTRGQQVTLSCSPISGHRSVSWYQQTPGQGLQFLFEYFSETQRNKGNFPGRFSGRQFSNSRSEMNVSTLELGDSALYLCASSWTGGETQYFGPGTRLLVL.